Below are 17 T cell receptor beta chains sequenced from a single sample in a study of blood T cell repertoires in COVID-19. This table comes from immunoSEQ multiplex PCR, and its TCRdb copy is limited to in-frame clones, with some not included. The table includes some 49,000 clones, around 86% detected once. The sequencing input was peripheral blood. The receptors stem from an elderly woman with COVID-19, enrolled during active disease.

This chain links TRBV28 with TRBJ1-2; 8 positions agree with TRBD1. V lost 6 bases to trimming and J lost 3 bases; unmatched junction nucleotides: 12. The V gene's germline CDR1 is MDHEN and CDR2 SYDVKM. This CDR3 has 16 residues. CDR3: CASRSPGQGRYYGYTF. CDR3 DNA: TGTGCCAGCAGATCCCCAGGACAGGGAAGATACTATGGCTACACCTTC.

This chain links TRBV9 with TRBJ2-1; TRBD2 agrees at 10 bases. CDR3 length: 16 residues. After removal of 4 bases from V and 7 bases from J, the junction contained 11 bases not matched to a gene. In germline, CDR1 is SGDLS, CDR2 YYNGEE. For the CDR3, the DNA is TGTGCCAGCAGCCTTCTAGCGGGAGTGAAGGGTAATGAGCAGTTCTTC. Translated, it gives CASSLLAGVKGNEQFF.

The chain has TRBV7-3 and TRBJ2-1; 12 nucleotides agree with TRBD2. The length of the CDR3 is 16 residues. V gave up 3 bases and J gave up 9 bases; unmatched junction bases: 9. Germline values: CDR1 SGHTA, CDR2 FQGTGA. The CDR3 region has the DNA TGTGCCAGCAGCTTCTCACTAGCGGGAGGAGAGGTTGAGCAGTTCTTC. It translates to CASSFSLAGGEVEQFF. Together with reference TRBV7-3 and TRBJ2-1, the CDR3 gives the full variable domain: GAGVSQTPSNKVTEKGKYVELRCDPISGHTALYWYRQSLGQGPEFLIYFQGTGAADDSGLPNDRFFAVRPEGSVSTLKIQRTERGDSAVYLCASSFSLAGGEVEQFFGPGTRLTVL.

The DNA of the CDR3 is TGTGCCAGCAGCTTAAGGGGAGAGACCCAGTACTTC. Its protein is CASSLRGETQYF. The rearrangement joins TRBV11-2 to TRBJ2-5, with D perhaps TRBD1 (5 bases). The CDR3 is 12 amino acids. Per the germline V gene, CDR1 is SGHAT and CDR2 is FQNNGV. The V gene lost 2 bases and the J gene lost 4 bases, with 5 bases spanning the gap.

This clone was detected only once. The chain joins TRBV6-5 to TRBJ1-4; D possibly corresponds to TRBD1 (5 bases). From germline, CDR1 is MNHEY and CDR2 SVGAGI. This CDR3 region has 13 residues. V was trimmed by 11 bases and J by 4 bases, leaving 14 bases between them. Written as DNA, the CDR3 is TGTGCCGGAACAGGTGGTGGTAATGAAAAACTGTTTTTT. Protein: CAGTGGGNEKLFF.

This chain links TRBV6-6 with TRBJ2-2, with unresolved D. Germline CDR1 reads MNHNY; CDR2 reads SVGAGI (reference sequence). Trimming removed 4 bases from V and 6 bases from J, with 6 bases in between. The CDR3 spans 12 residues. The CDR3 DNA follows: TGTGCCAGCAGTTTGGGCTCCGGGGAGCTGTTTTTT. This translates into CASSLGSGELFF.

J is TRBJ1-3 and V is TRBV18, with D possibly being TRBD1 (6 bases). This CDR3 region has 16 residues. The V and J ends lost 0 bases and 3 bases respectively, with 12 bases between them. Germline V gives CDR1 KGHSH, CDR2 LQKENI. CDR3 in DNA: TGTGCCAGCTCACCACCATCAGGGGTTCTTGGAAACACCATATATTTT. This gives the protein CASSPPSGVLGNTIYF.

The rearrangement links TRBV2 to TRBJ1-2; D unclear. CDR3 length equals 15 residues. Trimming left V 7 bases short and J 5 bases short, with 20 bases between. Germline-derived CDR1 and CDR2 are SNHLY and FYNNEI. The CDR3 region is CASITWRALGYGYTF. CDR3 sequence (DNA): TGTGCCAGCATCACCTGGCGGGCCCTAGGATATGGCTACACCTTC.

This rearrangement joins TRBV6-5 to TRBJ1-4; perhaps TRBD1 as D (5 bases). CDR1 and CDR2 (germline): MNHEY, SVGAGI. The CDR3 is made up of 14 amino acids. Trimming took off 5 bases at V and 8 bases at J, with 15 bases between the two ends. The CDR3 loop is CASSRDGRGEKLFF. CDR3 sequence (DNA): TGTGCCAGCAGTCGGGACGGGAGAGGAGAAAAACTGTTTTTT.

The chain is built from TRBV7-2 and TRBJ1-6, with TRBD1 as a possible D gene (6 bases). Germline V CDR1 and CDR2: SGHTA, FQGNSA. V lost 6 bases and J 4 bases, leaving 19 bases between the germline ends. This CDR3 comprises 17 residues. Here the CDR3 DNA reads TGTGCCAGCAGAGACCCCGGGAGGGGGGCATATAATTCACCCCTCCACTTT. It yields the protein CASRDPGRGAYNSPLHF.

This rearrangement joins TRBV19 to TRBJ2-7, with D maybe TRBD2 (6 bases). V shed 1 base and J shed 5 bases, with 12 bases lying between them. Germline CDR1 is LNHDA and CDR2 is SQIVND (reference sequence). The CDR3 spans 14 residues. This CDR3 is CASSIGGRSHEQYF. The DNA of the CDR3 is TGTGCCAGTAGTATAGGTGGGAGGTCCCACGAGCAGTACTTC.

The chain links TRBV6-5 to TRBJ1-2; 7 nucleotides match TRBD1. Germline CDR1 is MNHEY and CDR2 is SVGAGI. This CDR3 has 13 residues. The V and J ends lost 4 bases and 6 bases, in that order; junction bases with no gene match: 5. DNA of the CDR3: TGTGCCAGCAGTTTCAGGGGGACGGATGGCTACACCTTC. It is translated as CASSFRGTDGYTF.

V is TRBV9 and J is TRBJ2-2, with D unclear. CDR3 length: 14 residues. V was pared by 0 bases and J by 6 bases, with 9 bases between. Looked up from germline, CDR1 is SGDLS and CDR2 is YYNGEE. The CDR3 loop reads CASSVGPVSGELFF. CDR3 nucleotide sequence: TGTGCCAGCAGCGTAGGGCCTGTCTCCGGGGAGCTGTTTTTT.

The rearrangement joins TRBV27 to TRBJ2-2, with 10 bases matching TRBD1. The CDR3 length is 16 residues. Per germline, CDR1 MNHEY and CDR2 SMNVEV (reference sequence). With V trimmed by 5 bases and J by 4 bases, 7 bases remained unmatched. The DNA for the CDR3 is TGTGCCAGCAGTAGATGGACAGGGGGAGGCACCGGGGAGCTGTTTTTT. As protein: CASSRWTGGGTGELFF.

This sequence joins TRBV7-3 and TRBJ2-1, with TRBD2 matching over 12 bases. Germline V gene sequence: CDR1 SGHTA, CDR2 FQGTGA. The V gene end was trimmed by 6 bases and the J gene end by 6 bases; junction bases not matched to a gene: 6. CDR3 size: 15 residues. The CDR3 bases are TGTGCCAGCAGTGTAACTAGCGGGGGGTTCAATGAGCAGTTCTTC. It translates to CASSVTSGGFNEQFF.

This clone was recorded many times. The V gene is TRBV3-1 (or the pseudogene TRBV3-2), the J gene TRBJ1-1; no firm D call. V lost 0 bases to trimming and J lost 8 bases, with 13 bases between them. Per germline, CDR1 LGHDT and CDR2 YNNKEL (reference sequence). The CDR3 has 14 residues. Here the CDR3 DNA reads TGTGCCAGCAGCCAAGAAGCGGATTTGAGAGAAGCTTTCTTT. Amino acids: CASSQEADLREAFF.

The rearrangement uses TRBV19 and TRBJ2-4; TRBD2 matches at 8 bases. The CDR3 covers 14 residues. Per the germline V gene, CDR1 is LNHDA and CDR2 is SQIVND (reference sequence). V was clipped by 7 bases and J by 1 base; unmatched bases: 3. CDR3 DNA sequence: TGTGCCAGTATGTCGGGAGGGGCCAAAAACATTCAGTACTTC. Its translation: CASMSGGAKNIQYF.